A selection of T cell receptor beta chains follows, all from one sample in a study of Graves' ophthalmopathy and Graves' hyperthyroidism. Each CDR3 protein is one row after TCRdb ran MiXCR on the multiplex PCR reads. The sample holds about 380,000 distinct CDR3 sequences, about 16% seen once. Sample: peripheral blood. The receptors come from a woman aged 18-30 years with stable Graves' hyperthyroidism. The CDR3 runs from the conserved cysteine through the conserved F or W. D genes are given only for firm matches. Clone sizes are given selectively: once, few, many, or a class where the clone is expanded.

TRBV9,TRBJ1-1,.,many,15,TGTGCCAGCAGTACAACCGGGACATTGAACACTGAAGCTTTCTTT,CASSTTGTLNTEAFF
TRBV27,TRBJ1-5,.,many,14,TGTGCCAGCAGTTTTCGTCGGGAGGTTCAGCCCCAGCATTTT,CASSFRREVQPQHF
TRBV6-5,TRBJ2-5,TRBD2,many,17,TGTGCCAGCAGTTACTCGACTAGCGGGGCGTTTTACGAGACCCAGTACTTC,CASSYSTSGAFYETQYF
TRBV7-8,TRBJ1-6,.,many,13,TGTGCCAGCAGCGAGGACCTGAATTCACCCCTCCACTTT,CASSEDLNSPLHF
TRBV6-1,TRBJ1-6,TRBD1,few,14,TGTGCCAGCAGTGAAGGGACAGGGTATTCACCCCTCCACTTT,CASSEGTGYSPLHF
TRBV18,TRBJ1-1,.,.,16,TGTGCCAGCTCACCGGGTGGGTGGGGGATGAACACTGAAGCTTTCTTT,CASSPGGWGMNTEAFF
TRBV6-1,TRBJ1-2,.,.,15,TGTGCCAGCAGTGAAGTCGTAGGCAGGGGCTATGGCTACACCTTC,CASSEVVGRGYGYTF
TRBV24-1,TRBJ2-4,.,few,17,TGTGCCACCAGTGCCCGGGACAACCTGGACGGCAAAAACATTCAGTACTTC,CATSARDNLDGKNIQYF
TRBV6-1,TRBJ1-5,TRBD1,many,15,TGTGCCAGCAGTGAAGTACAGGGGTCAAATCAGCCCCAGCATTTT,CASSEVQGSNQPQHF
TRBV27,TRBJ2-7,.,many,14,TGTGCCAGCAGAATCCGGGACACATCCTACGAGCAGTACTTC,CASRIRDTSYEQYF
TRBV6-5,TRBJ1-1,.,many,14,TGTGCCAGCAGTTCTGGCACCATGAACACTGAAGCTTTCTTT,CASSSGTMNTEAFF
TRBV6-1,TRBJ1-3,.,.,12,TGTGCCAGCAGTGAAGCAGGGAACACCATATATTTT,CASSEAGNTIYF
TRBV28,TRBJ1-5,TRBD1,many,18,TGTGCCAGCAGTTTCCGCCGGGACAGCTTGTATAGCAATCAGCCCCAGCATTTT,CASSFRRDSLYSNQPQHF
TRBV11-2,TRBJ2-5,TRBD1,many,14,TGTGCCAGCAGCCGATACAGGGGGCAAGAGACCCAGTACTTC,CASSRYRGQETQYF
TRBV2,TRBJ2-5,TRBD2,.,15,TGTGCCAGCGGACCGGGGCGGGGACTACAAGAGACCCAGTACTTC,CASGPGRGLQETQYF
TRBV6-1,TRBJ2-5,.,many,14,TGTGCCAGCAGTCAGATACAGGGTGGGGAGACCCAGTACTTC,CASSQIQGGETQYF
TRBV6-2/TRBV6-3,TRBJ1-1,.,.,14,TGTGCCAGCAGTTACCCCGCCGGGAACACTGAAGCTTTCTTT,CASSYPAGNTEAFF
TRBV6-2/TRBV6-3,TRBJ2-7,.,few,17,TGTGCCAGCACCACTACTTTATTCTCGGAGTTCTCCTACGAGCAGTACTTC,CASTTTLFSEFSYEQYF
TRBV5-1,TRBJ2-5,.,many,13,TGCGCCAGCAGCGCTCCAGGGAGAGAGACCCAGTACTTC,CASSAPGRETQYF
TRBV29-1,TRBJ1-1,.,.,13,TGCAGCGTTGTAGGGGAGGCGATCACTGAAGCTTTCTTT,CSVVGEAITEAFF
TRBV12-3/TRBV12-4,TRBJ1-3,TRBD1,many,15,TGTGCCAGCAGTGGACAGGGCTTCTCTGGAAACACCATATATTTT,CASSGQGFSGNTIYF
TRBV24-1,TRBJ2-4,.,many,17,TGTGCCACCAGTGAGTCTTCGCCGGGACAAAGAAGCAACATTCAGTACTTC,CATSESSPGQRSNIQYF
TRBV27,TRBJ1-2,TRBD1,many,17,TGTGCCAGCAGTTTAAGGGCTTCGACAGGGGGCGTCTATGGCTACACCTTC,CASSLRASTGGVYGYTF
TRBV7-9,TRBJ2-7,.,few,12,TGTGCCAGCAGCTTGGTTGCGAGCGAGCAGTACTTC,CASSLVASEQYF
TRBV2,TRBJ2-7,TRBD2,many,14,TGTGCCAGCAGGGCTAGCGGGGCCTCCTACGAGCAGTACTTC,CASRASGASYEQYF
TRBV7-9,TRBJ1-3,.,few,14,TGTGCCAGCAGCCGGGAACATTCTGGAAACACCATATATTTT,CASSREHSGNTIYF
TRBV7-2,TRBJ2-5,.,.,14,TGTGCCAGCAGAAATTGGCGGGAACAAGAGACCCAGTACTTC,CASRNWREQETQYF
TRBV12-3/TRBV12-4,TRBJ1-2,.,many,13,TGTGCCAGCAGACGACAGGAATCCTATGGCTACACCTTC,CASRRQESYGYTF
TRBV5-4,TRBJ2-5,.,many,13,TGTGCCAGCAGCTCCCGACTATTAGAGACCCAGTACTTC,CASSSRLLETQYF
TRBV28,TRBJ2-5,TRBD2,.,15,TGTGCCAGCAGCCCCCTCCAGCGGGGTCAAGAGACCCAGTACTTC,CASSPLQRGQETQYF
TRBV2,TRBJ1-5,TRBD1,many,14,TGTGCCAGTAGACAGGGGGCGCGGAATCAGCCCCAGCATTTT,CASRQGARNQPQHF
TRBV6-2/TRBV6-3,TRBJ1-1,.,many,16,TGTGCCAGCAGTTTCCCGGACTATGGAGTTAACACTGAAGCTTTCTTT,CASSFPDYGVNTEAFF